This section outlines one TCR beta chain sequence together with its context. What it recognizes is unknown. Profiling relied on immunoSEQ multiplex PCR, and the TCRdb table lists in-frame clones only, not all of them. The table includes tens of thousands of clones, approximately 80% detected once. This specimen belongs to a study of OX40 agonist ivuxolimab in advanced cancers. In the study overall: The group had a mean age of 60 years, ranged from 23 to 79, and was 80% to 90% male. Study findings and constraints: The study found among the lowest clonal expansion in partial responders at 0.1-3.0 mg/kg.

Exclusion applied to patients with autoimmune disease history or systemic immunosuppression. Sampling times: baseline, cycle 4 day 1, cycle 7 day 1. Sample: CD4+ or CD8+ T cells sorted from blood, taken in a trial of the OX40 agonist ivuxolimab. The TCR was taken from an adult with an advanced solid tumor such as melanoma, head and neck, liver or kidney cancer.

The CDR3 coding sequence is TGTGCCAGCAGCCGTACCTGGTCTGCAGCCAACGTCCTGACTTTC. Its translation is CASSRTWSAANVLTF. The chain carries TRBV11-2 and TRBJ2-6, with D unresolved. Trimming stripped 5 bases from V and 7 bases from J, with 15 bases between. The germline V gene encodes CDR1 SGHAT and CDR2 FQNNGV. The CDR3 spans 15 residues.